The rows below give T cell receptor beta chains drawn from one sample of a study of T cell responses to AZD1222 COVID-19 vaccine. Here immunoSEQ multiplex PCR was the method, and the copy in TCRdb shows in-frame clones only, minus some. The table records about 140,000 clones, roughly 90% of them present only once. The source was peripheral blood, collected on day 0 of AZD1222 vaccination. The receptors originated from an adult in good health. CDR3s include the opening cysteine and the closing phenylalanine or tryptophan. Fields, in order: clone size, D gene, V gene, J gene, CDR3 protein, CDR3 DNA. The D gene is left open where the match is weak. Rows give clone size only sometimes, using once, few, many, or a class for an expanded clone.

-	-	TRBV7-9	TRBJ2-6	CASIHSVSSSGANVLTF	TGTGCCAGCATCCACTCGGTTAGTTCCTCTGGGGCCAACGTCCTGACTTTC
-	-	TRBV4-2	TRBJ2-5	CASSQDGSSGETQYF	TGTGCCAGCAGCCAAGATGGCAGTTCAGGAGAGACCCAGTACTTC
-	-	TRBV6-2/TRBV6-3	TRBJ1-2	CASSYVRQSFYGYTF	TGTGCCAGCAGTTACGTCCGGCAGTCCTTCTATGGCTACACCTTC
-	-	TRBV3-1/TRBV3-2	TRBJ1-2	CASSQVPGRGPYGYTF	TGTGCCAGCAGCCAGGTCCCGGGACGGGGTCCTTATGGCTACACCTTC
-	-	TRBV28	TRBJ2-7	CASSAIEQGYEQYF	TGTGCCAGCAGCGCTATAGAACAGGGCTACGAGCAGTACTTC
-	TRBD2	TRBV30	TRBJ2-1	CAWSVGLAGGGAQFF	TGTGCCTGGAGTGTTGGTCTAGCGGGAGGCGGTGCGCAGTTCTTC
-	TRBD2	TRBV20-1	TRBJ2-7	CSASPYRREDYEQYF	TGCAGTGCTAGTCCTTATCGGCGGGAGGACTACGAGCAGTACTTC
-	TRBD2	TRBV7-9	TRBJ2-1	CASVVSGGTYNEQFF	TGTGCCAGTGTAGTAAGCGGGGGGACCTACAATGAGCAGTTCTTC
few	-	TRBV20-1	TRBJ2-1	CSARVNNEQFF	TGCAGTGCTAGGGTTAACAATGAGCAGTTCTTC
-	TRBD2	TRBV7-9	TRBJ2-3	CASSLVLLAGGTDTQYF	TGTGCCAGCAGCTTGGTCCTGTTAGCGGGGGGGACAGATACGCAGTATTTT
-	-	TRBV6-4	TRBJ1-2	CASSDYQGGYTF	TGTGCCAGCAGTGACTACCAAGGTGGCTACACCTTC
few	-	TRBV2	TRBJ1-6	CASSVPEHSPLHF	TGTGCCAGCAGTGTTCCGGAGCACTCACCCCTCCACTTT
-	-	TRBV6-4	TRBJ2-1	CASRVGVSSYNEQFF	TGTGCCAGCAGAGTAGGAGTAAGTTCCTACAATGAGCAGTTCTTC
-	-	TRBV5-5	TRBJ1-2	CASSSLGNSNYGYTF	TGTGCCAGCAGCTCCCTAGGGAATTCTAACTATGGCTACACCTTC
-	-	TRBV28	TRBJ1-5	CASSSSGPQHF	TGTGCCAGCAGCTCATCGGGGCCCCAGCATTTT
-	-	TRBV5-4	TRBJ1-2	CASSPSGGYQYGYTF	TGTGCCAGCAGTCCATCGGGGGGGTACCAGTATGGCTACACCTTC
-	TRBD1	TRBV5-1	TRBJ2-7	CASSYGQGASPGSYEQYF	TGCGCCAGCAGCTATGGACAGGGGGCTTCCCCCGGCTCCTACGAGCAGTACTTC
-	-	TRBV6-5	TRBJ1-5	CASRSGRGDQPQHF	TGTGCCAGCAGATCTGGGCGGGGGGATCAGCCCCAGCATTTT
-	-	TRBV5-4	TRBJ2-2	CASSLNMGTGELFF	TGTGCCAGCAGCCTAAACATGGGCACCGGGGAGCTGTTTTTT
-	-	TRBV14	TRBJ2-7	CASSQDSYEQYF	TGTGCCAGCAGCCAAGATTCCTACGAGCAGTACTTC
-	-	TRBV28	TRBJ1-5	CASSLRVGQNNQPQHF	TGTGCCAGCAGTTTACGCGTAGGACAGAACAATCAGCCCCAGCATTTT
-	TRBD2	TRBV11-3	TRBJ2-7	CASSPQPAGGLYEQYF	TGTGCCAGCAGCCCGCAACCAGCGGGAGGGCTCTACGAGCAGTACTTC
-	-	TRBV18	TRBJ2-2	CASSPLQSANTGELFF	TGTGCCAGCTCACCACTACAGTCCGCGAACACCGGGGAGCTGTTTTTT
-	-	TRBV19	TRBJ1-2	CASSQPIPTPYGYTF	TGTGCCAGTAGTCAACCTATACCGACTCCCTATGGCTACACCTTC
-	-	TRBV3-1/TRBV3-2	TRBJ1-6	CASSPPWGGASPLHF	TGTGCCAGCAGCCCACCATGGGGGGGGGCTTCACCCCTCCACTTT
-	TRBD1	TRBV5-1	TRBJ2-2	CASSLGDRDTGELFF	TGCGCCAGCAGCTTGGGGGACAGGGACACCGGGGAGCTGTTTTTT
once	-	TRBV6-5	TRBJ1-1	CASRDLGAEAFF	TGTGCCAGCAGGGACCTCGGGGCTGAAGCTTTCTTT
-	TRBD2	TRBV27	TRBJ2-5	CASMPAGYRAQYF	TGTGCCAGCATGCCAGCGGGGTATAGGGCCCAGTACTTC
-	-	TRBV4-3	TRBJ1-2	CASSQDRGLYGYTF	TGCGCCAGCAGCCAAGATCGGGGCCTCTATGGCTACACCTTC
-	-	TRBV13	TRBJ1-1	CASSPDRLSEAFF	TGTGCCAGCAGCCCTGACAGGTTATCTGAAGCTTTCTTT
-	-	TRBV5-4	TRBJ1-2	CASSSGTNYGYTF	TGTGCCAGCAGCTCCGGGACTAACTATGGCTACACCTTC
-	TRBD1	TRBV12-3/TRBV12-4	TRBJ1-1	CASSQQGGTEAFF	TGTGCCAGCAGTCAACAGGGGGGGACTGAAGCTTTCTTT
-	TRBD2	TRBV5-1	TRBJ2-1	CASSYSSGRAEGNEQFF	TGCGCCAGCAGCTATTCTAGCGGGAGGGCCGAGGGCAATGAGCAGTTCTTC
-	TRBD1	TRBV29-1	TRBJ1-2	CSAASPGQGNYGYTF	TGCAGCGCCGCCAGCCCGGGACAGGGGAACTATGGCTACACCTTC
-	-	TRBV9	TRBJ2-6	CASSFSGANVLTF	TGTGCCAGCAGCTTTTCTGGGGCCAACGTCCTGACTTTC
-	TRBD1	TRBV9	TRBJ1-3	CASSELPGQGLSLYF	TGTGCCAGCAGCGAATTACCGGGACAGGGACTCTCCCTATATTTT
-	TRBD2	TRBV7-9	TRBJ2-3	CASSQRLASIPDTQYF	TGTGCCAGCAGCCAACGACTAGCGAGTATCCCAGATACGCAGTATTTT
-	TRBD1	TRBV29-1	TRBJ1-1	CSVQMGEQGFIAFF	TGCAGCGTCCAAATGGGGGAACAGGGGTTTATAGCTTTCTTT
-	-	TRBV5-4	TRBJ1-1	CASSSASNTEAFF	TGTGCCAGCAGCTCCGCTTCAAACACTGAAGCTTTCTTT
-	-	TRBV6-1	TRBJ2-5	CASSDEETQYF	TGTGCCAGCAGTGACGAAGAGACCCAGTACTTC
-	-	TRBV9	TRBJ1-1	CASSLLANAEAFF	TGTGCCAGCAGCCTTTTGGCGAACGCTGAAGCTTTCTTT
-	-	TRBV6-1	TRBJ2-7	CASSEIRYEQYF	TGTGCCAGCAGTGAAATTAGATACGAGCAGTACTTC
-	-	TRBV5-5	TRBJ1-2	CASSFAGLDGYTF	TGTGCCAGCAGCTTTGCGGGGCTCGATGGCTACACCTTC
-	-	TRBV3-1/TRBV3-2	TRBJ2-7	CASSQAIPPYEQYF	TGTGCCAGCAGCCAGGCCATTCCCCCCTACGAGCAGTACTTC
-	-	TRBV7-2	TRBJ1-3	CASSLGLQGSHGNTIYF	TGTGCCAGCAGCTTGGGTCTTCAGGGGAGTCATGGAAACACCATATATTTT
-	TRBD2	TRBV18	TRBJ2-1	CASSPGTTGLEQFF	TGTGCCAGCTCACCAGGGACTACGGGTCTTGAGCAGTTCTTC
-	-	TRBV3-1/TRBV3-2	TRBJ2-1	CASSLRGPYNEQFF	TGTGCCAGCAGTCTCCGAGGGCCCTACAATGAGCAGTTCTTC
once	-	TRBV18	TRBJ2-1	CASSLPLGTYNEQFF	TGTGCCAGCTCACTCCCGCTAGGGACCTACAATGAGCAGTTCTTC
-	TRBD1	TRBV30	TRBJ1-5	CAGSGGVDQPQHF	TGTGCCGGATCAGGGGGCGTAGATCAGCCCCAGCATTTT
-	-	TRBV6-5	TRBJ2-1	CASTLDSYYNEQFF	TGTGCCAGCACCCTAGACAGTTACTACAATGAGCAGTTCTTC
-	TRBD1	TRBV5-4	TRBJ1-2	CASSPGQAVYGYTF	TGTGCCAGCAGCCCGGGACAGGCGGTCTATGGCTACACCTTC
once	-	TRBV3-1/TRBV3-2	TRBJ2-5	CASSRRDWETQYF	TGTGCCAGCAGCCGCCGGGACTGGGAGACCCAGTACTTC
-	-	TRBV29-1	TRBJ2-6	CSIASDSGANVLTF	TGCAGCATCGCATCCGACTCTGGGGCCAACGTCCTGACTTTC
-	TRBD1	TRBV2	TRBJ2-6	CASSNQGVVGANVLTF	TGTGCCAGCAGTAACCAGGGGGTCGTTGGGGCCAACGTCCTGACTTTC